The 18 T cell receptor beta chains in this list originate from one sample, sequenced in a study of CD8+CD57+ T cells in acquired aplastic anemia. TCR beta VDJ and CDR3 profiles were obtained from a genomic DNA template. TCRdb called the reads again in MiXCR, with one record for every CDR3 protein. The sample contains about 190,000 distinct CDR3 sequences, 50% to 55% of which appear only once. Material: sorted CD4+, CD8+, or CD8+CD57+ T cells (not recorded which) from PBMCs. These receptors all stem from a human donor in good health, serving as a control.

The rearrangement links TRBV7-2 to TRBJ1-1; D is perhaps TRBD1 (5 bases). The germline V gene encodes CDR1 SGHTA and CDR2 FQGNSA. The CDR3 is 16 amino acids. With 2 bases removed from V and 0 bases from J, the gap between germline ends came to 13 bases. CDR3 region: CASSLRAGRMNTEAFF. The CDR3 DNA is TGTGCCAGCAGCTTACGGGCAGGGCGTATGAACACTGAAGCTTTCTTT.

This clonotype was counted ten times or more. The DNA of the CDR3 is TGCAGTGCTAGAGATCAGGGGCCGGGGGATATGGGGGGAAACACCATATATTTT. This gives the protein CSARDQGPGDMGGNTIYF. The chain carries TRBV20-1 and TRBJ1-3, with D possibly TRBD1 on 6 matching bases. Per germline, CDR1 DFQATT and CDR2 SNEGSKA (reference sequence). V lost 0 bases and J 4 bases, leaving 22 bases between the germline ends. This CDR3 comprises 18 residues.

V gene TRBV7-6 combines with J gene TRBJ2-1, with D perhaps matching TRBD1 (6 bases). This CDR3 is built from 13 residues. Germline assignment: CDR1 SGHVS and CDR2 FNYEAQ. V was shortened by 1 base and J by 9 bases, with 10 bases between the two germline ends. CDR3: CASSLGGRSEQFF. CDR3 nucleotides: TGTGCCAGCAGCTTAGGGGGGCGGAGTGAGCAGTTCTTC.

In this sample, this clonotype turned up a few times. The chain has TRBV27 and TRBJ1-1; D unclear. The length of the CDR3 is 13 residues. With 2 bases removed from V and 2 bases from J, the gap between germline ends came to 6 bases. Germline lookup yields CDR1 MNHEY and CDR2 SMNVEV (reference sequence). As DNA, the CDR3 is TGTGCCAGCAGTTTAGTACCCAACACTGAAGCTTTCTTT. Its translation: CASSLVPNTEAFF.

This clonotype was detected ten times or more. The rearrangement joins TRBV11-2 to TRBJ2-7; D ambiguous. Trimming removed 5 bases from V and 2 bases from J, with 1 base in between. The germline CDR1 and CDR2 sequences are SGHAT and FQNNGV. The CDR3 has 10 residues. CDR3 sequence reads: CASSTYEQYF. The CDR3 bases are TGTGCCAGCAGCACCTACGAGCAGTACTTC.

CDR3 in amino acids: CASSFTGLNGETQYF. The CDR3 nucleotides read TGTGCCAGCAGCTTTACCGGCCTCAACGGAGAGACCCAGTACTTC. The V gene is TRBV7-8, the J gene TRBJ2-5; D is ambiguous. The length of the CDR3 is 15 residues. V lost 3 bases, J lost 4 bases, and 15 bases lay in between. CDR1 and CDR2 (germline): SGHVS, FQNEAQ.

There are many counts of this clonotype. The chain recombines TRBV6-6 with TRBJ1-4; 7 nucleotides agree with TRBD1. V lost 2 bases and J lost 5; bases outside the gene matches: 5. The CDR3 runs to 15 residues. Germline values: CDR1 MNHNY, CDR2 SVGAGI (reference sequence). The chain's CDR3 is CASSYTGTVNEKLFF. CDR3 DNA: TGTGCCAGCAGTTACACCGGGACAGTAAATGAAAAACTGTTTTTT.

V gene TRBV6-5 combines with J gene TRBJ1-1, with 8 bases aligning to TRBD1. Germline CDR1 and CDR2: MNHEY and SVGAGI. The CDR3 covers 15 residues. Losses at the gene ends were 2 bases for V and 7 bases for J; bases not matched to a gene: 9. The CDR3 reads CASSYTGTGTIEAFF. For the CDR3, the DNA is TGTGCCAGCAGTTACACCGGGACAGGAACGATTGAAGCTTTCTTT.

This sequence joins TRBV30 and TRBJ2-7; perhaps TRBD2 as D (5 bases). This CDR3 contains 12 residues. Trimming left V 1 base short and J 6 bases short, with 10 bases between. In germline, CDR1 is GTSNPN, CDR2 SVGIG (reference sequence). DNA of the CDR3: TGTGCCTGGAGTGGTGGGAGTGTCGAGCAGTACTTC. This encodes CAWSGGSVEQYF.

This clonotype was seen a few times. The CDR3 loop reads CATSDPKAIRDTDTQYF. The CDR3 DNA reads TGTGCCACCAGTGATCCGAAAGCTATTCGGGACACAGATACGCAGTATTTT. V is TRBV24-1 and J is TRBJ2-3; TRBD2 might be the D (5 bases). The germline V gene encodes CDR1 KGHDR and CDR2 SFDVKD. Between the trimmed V and J ends, which lost 3 bases and 2 bases, there was a span of 17 bases. The CDR3 is 17 residues long.

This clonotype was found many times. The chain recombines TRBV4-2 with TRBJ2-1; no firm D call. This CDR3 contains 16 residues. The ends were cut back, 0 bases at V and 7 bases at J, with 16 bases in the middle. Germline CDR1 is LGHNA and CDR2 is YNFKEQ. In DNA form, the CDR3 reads TGTGCCAGCAGCCAAGATAGGTCAGGCCCCGGGAATGAGCAGTTCTTC. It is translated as CASSQDRSGPGNEQFF.

The CDR3 DNA follows: TGTGCCAGCAGTGAAGCTCTAGCTTCTACAGATACGCAGTATTTT. Amino acid sequence: CASSEALASTDTQYF. The rearrangement uses TRBV2 and TRBJ2-3; possible D gene TRBD2, 5 bases. V was trimmed by 0 bases and J by 3 bases, leaving 10 bases between them. The CDR3 is 15 residues long. Germline V gives CDR1 SNHLY, CDR2 FYNNEI.

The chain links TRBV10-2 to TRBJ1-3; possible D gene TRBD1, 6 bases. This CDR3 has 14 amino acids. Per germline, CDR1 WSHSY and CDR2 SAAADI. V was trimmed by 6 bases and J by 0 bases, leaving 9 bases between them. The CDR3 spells CASSKQGSGNTIYF. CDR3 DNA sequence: TGCGCCAGCAGCAAACAGGGCTCTGGAAACACCATATATTTT.

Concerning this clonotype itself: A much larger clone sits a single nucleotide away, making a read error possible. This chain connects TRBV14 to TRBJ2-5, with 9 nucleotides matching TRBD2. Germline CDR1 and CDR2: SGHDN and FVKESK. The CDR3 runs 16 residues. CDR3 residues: CASSQPAAGGQEAQYF. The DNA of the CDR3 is TGTGCCAGCAGCCAACCCGCGGCGGGGGGGCAAGAGGCCCAGTACTTC.

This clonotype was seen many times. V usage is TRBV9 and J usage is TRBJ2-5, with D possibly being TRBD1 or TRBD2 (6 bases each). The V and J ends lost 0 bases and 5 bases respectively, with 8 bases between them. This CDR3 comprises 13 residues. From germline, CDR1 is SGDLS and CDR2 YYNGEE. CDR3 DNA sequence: TGTGCCAGCAGCGTAGGAGGGGGGGAGACCCAGTACTTC. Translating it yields CASSVGGGETQYF.

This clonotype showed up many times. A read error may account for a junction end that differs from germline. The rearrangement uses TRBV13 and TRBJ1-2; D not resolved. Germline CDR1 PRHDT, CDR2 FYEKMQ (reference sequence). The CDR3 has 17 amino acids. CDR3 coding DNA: TGTGCCAGCAGCTCCCCACTTGGAATAGACCTTACGTATGACTACACCTTC. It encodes CASSSPLGIDLTYDYTF.

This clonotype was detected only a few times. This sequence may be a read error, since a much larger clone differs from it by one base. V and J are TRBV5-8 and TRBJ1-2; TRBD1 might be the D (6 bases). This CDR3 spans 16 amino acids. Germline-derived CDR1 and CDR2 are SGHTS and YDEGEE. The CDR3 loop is CARAGRAGQTFYGHTF. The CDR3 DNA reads TGTGCGAGAGCGGGGAGGGCGGGACAAACCTTCTATGGCCACACCTTC.

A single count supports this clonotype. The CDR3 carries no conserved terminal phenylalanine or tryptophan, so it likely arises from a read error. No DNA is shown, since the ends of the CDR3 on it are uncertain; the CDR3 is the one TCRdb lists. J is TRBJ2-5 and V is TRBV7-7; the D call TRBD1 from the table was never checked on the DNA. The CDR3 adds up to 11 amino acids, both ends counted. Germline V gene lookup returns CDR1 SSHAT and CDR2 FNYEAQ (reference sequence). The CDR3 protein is CASSQGADRGR.